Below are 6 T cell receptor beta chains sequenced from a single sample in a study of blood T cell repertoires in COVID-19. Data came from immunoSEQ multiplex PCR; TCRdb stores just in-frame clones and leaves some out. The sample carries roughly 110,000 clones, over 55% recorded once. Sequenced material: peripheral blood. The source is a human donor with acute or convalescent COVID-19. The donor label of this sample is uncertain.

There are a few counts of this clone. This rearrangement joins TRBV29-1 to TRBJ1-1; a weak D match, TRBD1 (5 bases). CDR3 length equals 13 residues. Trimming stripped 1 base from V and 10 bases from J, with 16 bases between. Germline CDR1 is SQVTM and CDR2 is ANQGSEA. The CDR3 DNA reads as TGCAGCGTTGAAGCGACGGGTTGGGGCGCAGCTTTCTTT. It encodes CSVEATGWGAAFF.

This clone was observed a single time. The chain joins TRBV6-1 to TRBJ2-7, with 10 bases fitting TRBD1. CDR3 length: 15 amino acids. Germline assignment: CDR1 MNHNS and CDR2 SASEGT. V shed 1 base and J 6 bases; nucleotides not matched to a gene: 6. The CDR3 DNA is TGTGCCAGCAGTGAAGTGACAAGGACAGGGGGCGAGCAGTACGTC. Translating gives CASSEVTRTGGEQYV.

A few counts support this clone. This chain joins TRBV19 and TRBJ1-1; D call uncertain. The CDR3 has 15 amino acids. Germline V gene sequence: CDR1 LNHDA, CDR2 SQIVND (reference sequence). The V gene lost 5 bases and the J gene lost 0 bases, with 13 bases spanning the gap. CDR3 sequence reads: CASSPSPTMNTEAFF. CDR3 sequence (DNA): TGTGCCAGTAGTCCAAGCCCTACCATGAACACTGAAGCTTTCTTT.

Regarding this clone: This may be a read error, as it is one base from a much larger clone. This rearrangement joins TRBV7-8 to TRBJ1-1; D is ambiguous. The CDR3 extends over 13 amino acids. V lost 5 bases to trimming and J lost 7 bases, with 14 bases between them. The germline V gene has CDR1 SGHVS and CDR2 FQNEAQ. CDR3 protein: CASSPALGVEAFF. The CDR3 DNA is TGTGCCAGCAGCCCGGCTTTGGGCGTTGAAGCTTTCTTT.

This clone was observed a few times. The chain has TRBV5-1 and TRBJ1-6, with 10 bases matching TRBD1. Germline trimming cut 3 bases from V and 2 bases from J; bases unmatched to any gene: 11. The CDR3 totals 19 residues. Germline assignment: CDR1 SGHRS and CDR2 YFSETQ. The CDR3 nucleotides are TGCGCCAGCAGCTCATCGGGGACAGGGGCCTCCCCCTATAATTCACCCCTCCACTTT. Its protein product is CASSSSGTGASPYNSPLHF.

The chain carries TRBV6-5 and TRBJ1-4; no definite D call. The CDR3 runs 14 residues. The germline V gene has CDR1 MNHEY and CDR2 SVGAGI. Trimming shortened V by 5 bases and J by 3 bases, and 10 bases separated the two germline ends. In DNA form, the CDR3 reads TGTGCCAGCAGTCTAGTCTGGGCTAATGAAAAACTGTTTTTT. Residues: CASSLVWANEKLFF.